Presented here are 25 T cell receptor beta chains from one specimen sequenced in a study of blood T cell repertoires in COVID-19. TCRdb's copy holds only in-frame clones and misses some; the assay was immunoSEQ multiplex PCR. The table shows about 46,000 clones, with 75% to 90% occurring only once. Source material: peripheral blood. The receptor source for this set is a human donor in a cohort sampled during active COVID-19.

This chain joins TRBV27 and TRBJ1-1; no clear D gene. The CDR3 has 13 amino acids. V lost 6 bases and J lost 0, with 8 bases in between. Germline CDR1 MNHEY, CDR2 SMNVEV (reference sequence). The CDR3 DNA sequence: TGTGCCAGCAGCCCCGCGGTGAACACTGAAGCTTTCTTT. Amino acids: CASSPAVNTEAFF.

CDR3 DNA sequence: TGCGCCAGCAGCAACGGGAAACAGGGGGCTTTCTACGAGCAGTACTTC. Encoded protein: CASSNGKQGAFYEQYF. The gene calls are TRBV5-1 and TRBJ2-7; 9 bases align to TRBD1. V lost 4 bases and J lost 3; bases outside the gene matches: 11. Per the germline V gene, CDR1 is SGHRS and CDR2 is YFSETQ. The CDR3 is 16 amino acids.

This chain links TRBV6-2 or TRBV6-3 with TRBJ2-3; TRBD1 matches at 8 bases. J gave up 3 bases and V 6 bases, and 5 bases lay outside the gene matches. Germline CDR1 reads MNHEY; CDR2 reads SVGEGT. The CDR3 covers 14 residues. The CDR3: CASSRGLWTDTQYF. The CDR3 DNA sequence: TGTGCCAGCAGCAGGGGGCTTTGGACAGATACGCAGTATTTT.

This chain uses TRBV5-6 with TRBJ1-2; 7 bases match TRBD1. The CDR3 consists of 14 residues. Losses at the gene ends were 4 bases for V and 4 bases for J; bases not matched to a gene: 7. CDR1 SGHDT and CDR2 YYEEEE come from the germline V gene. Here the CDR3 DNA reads TGTGCCAGCAGCCCGGACAGGCGGACCTATGGCTACACCTTC. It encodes CASSPDRRTYGYTF.

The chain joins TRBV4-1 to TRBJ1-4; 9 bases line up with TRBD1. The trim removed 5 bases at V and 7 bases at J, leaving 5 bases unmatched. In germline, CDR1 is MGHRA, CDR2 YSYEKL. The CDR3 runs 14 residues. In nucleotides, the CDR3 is TGCGCCAGCAGCTACCGACAGGGGGGTGAAAAACTGTTTTTT. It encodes CASSYRQGGEKLFF.

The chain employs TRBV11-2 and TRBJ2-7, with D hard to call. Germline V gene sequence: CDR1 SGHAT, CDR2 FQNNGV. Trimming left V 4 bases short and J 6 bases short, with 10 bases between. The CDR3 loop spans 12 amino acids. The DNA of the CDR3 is TGTGCCAGCAGCTCTATAGTCGGCGAGCAGTACTTC. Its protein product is CASSSIVGEQYF.

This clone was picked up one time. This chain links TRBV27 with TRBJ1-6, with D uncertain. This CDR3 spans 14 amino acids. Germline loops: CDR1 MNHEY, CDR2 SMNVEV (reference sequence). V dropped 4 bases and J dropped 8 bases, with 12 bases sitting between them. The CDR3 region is CASSSLSLDSPLHF. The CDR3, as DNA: TGTGCCAGCAGTTCCCTATCTCTGGATTCACCCCTCCACTTT.

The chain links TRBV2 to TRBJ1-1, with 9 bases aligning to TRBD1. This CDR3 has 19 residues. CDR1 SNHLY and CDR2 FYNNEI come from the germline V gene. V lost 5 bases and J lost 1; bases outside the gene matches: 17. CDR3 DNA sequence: TGTGCCAGCAGTCTGGGACAGGGATTGGGTTTGGGTAGGAACACTGAAGCTTTCTTT. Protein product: CASSLGQGLGLGRNTEAFF.

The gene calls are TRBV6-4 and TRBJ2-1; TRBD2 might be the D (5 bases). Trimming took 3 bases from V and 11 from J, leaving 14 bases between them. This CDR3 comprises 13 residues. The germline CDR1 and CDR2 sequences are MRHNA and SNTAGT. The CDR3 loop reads CASSEEGIGQQFF. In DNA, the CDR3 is TGTGCCAGCAGTGAAGAGGGCATAGGCCAGCAGTTCTTC.

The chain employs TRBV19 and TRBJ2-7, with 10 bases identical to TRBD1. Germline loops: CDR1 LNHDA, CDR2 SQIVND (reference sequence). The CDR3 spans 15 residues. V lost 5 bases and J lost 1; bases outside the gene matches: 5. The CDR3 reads CASSSWDRGSYEQYF. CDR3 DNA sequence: TGTGCCAGTAGTTCCTGGGACAGGGGATCCTACGAGCAGTACTTC.

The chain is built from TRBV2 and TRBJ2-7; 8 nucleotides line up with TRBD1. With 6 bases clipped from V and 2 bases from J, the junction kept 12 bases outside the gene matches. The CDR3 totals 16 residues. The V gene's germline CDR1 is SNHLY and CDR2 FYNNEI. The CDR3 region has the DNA TGTGCCAGCAGCTCCGTCAGGGGGACAGGAACCTACGAGCAGTACTTC. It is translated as CASSSVRGTGTYEQYF.

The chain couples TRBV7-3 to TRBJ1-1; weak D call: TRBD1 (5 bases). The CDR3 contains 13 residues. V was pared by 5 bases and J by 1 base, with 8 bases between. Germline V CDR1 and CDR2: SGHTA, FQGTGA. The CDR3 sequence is CASSAQGNTEAFF. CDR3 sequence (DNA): TGTGCCAGCAGCGCTCAGGGGAACACTGAAGCTTTCTTT.

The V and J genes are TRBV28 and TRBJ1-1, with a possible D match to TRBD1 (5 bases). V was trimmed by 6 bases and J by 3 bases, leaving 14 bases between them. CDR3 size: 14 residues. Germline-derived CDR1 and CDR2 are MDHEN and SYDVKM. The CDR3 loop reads CASSLTRGYTEAFF. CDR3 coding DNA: TGTGCCAGCAGCCTGACCCGGGGGTACACTGAAGCTTTCTTT.

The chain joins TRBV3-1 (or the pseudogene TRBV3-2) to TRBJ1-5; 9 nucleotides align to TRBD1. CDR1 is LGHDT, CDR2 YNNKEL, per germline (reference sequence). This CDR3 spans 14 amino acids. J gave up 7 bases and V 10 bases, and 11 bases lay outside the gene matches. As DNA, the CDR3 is TGTGCCACCCGAGGGGACAGGGACAAACAGCCCCAGCATTTT. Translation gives CATRGDRDKQPQHF.

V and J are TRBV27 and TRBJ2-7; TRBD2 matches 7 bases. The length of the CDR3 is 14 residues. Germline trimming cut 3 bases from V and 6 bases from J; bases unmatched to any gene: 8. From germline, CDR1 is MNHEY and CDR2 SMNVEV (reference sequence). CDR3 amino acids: CASSFSGGSSEQYF. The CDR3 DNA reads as TGTGCCAGCAGTTTTAGTGGCGGGAGTAGCGAGCAGTACTTC.

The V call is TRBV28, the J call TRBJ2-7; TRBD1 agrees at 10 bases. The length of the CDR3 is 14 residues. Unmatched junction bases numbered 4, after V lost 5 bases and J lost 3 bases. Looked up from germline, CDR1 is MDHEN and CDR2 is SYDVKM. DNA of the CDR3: TGTGCCAGCAGTACCGGGACAGGGGTCTACGAGCAGTACTTC. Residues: CASSTGTGVYEQYF.

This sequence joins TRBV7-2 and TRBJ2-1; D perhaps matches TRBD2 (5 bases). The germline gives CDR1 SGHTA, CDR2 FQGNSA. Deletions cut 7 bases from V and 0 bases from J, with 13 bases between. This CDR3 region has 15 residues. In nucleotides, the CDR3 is TGTGCCAGCACCCAGGAGGCTAACTCCTACAATGAGCAGTTCTTC. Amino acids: CASTQEANSYNEQFF. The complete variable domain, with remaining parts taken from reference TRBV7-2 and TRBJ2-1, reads GAGVSQSPSNKVTEKGKDVELRCDPISGHTALYWYRQSLGQGLEFLIYFQGNSAPDKSGLPSDRFSAERTGGSVSTLTIQRTQQEDSAVYLCASTQEANSYNEQFFGPGTRLTVL.

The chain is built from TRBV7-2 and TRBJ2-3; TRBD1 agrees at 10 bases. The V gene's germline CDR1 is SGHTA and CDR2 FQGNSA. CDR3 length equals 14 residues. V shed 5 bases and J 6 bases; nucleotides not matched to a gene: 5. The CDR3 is CASSADRGVDTQYF. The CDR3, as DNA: TGTGCCAGCAGCGCGGACAGGGGGGTCGATACGCAGTATTTT.

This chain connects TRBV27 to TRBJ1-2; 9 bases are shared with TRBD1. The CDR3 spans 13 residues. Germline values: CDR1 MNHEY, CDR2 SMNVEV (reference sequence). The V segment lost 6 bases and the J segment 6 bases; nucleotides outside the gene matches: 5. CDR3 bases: TGTGCCAGCAGCCGGGACAGGGAGGATGGCTACACCTTC. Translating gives CASSRDREDGYTF.

The CDR3 sequence is CASSVGVGFSYEQYF. The CDR3 DNA is TGTGCCAGCAGCGTAGGTGTGGGCTTTTCCTACGAGCAGTACTTC. This chain joins TRBV9 and TRBJ2-7; D is uncertain. The CDR3 length is 15 residues. Trimming took off 0 bases at V and 1 base at J, with 11 bases between the two ends. Germline V gives CDR1 SGDLS, CDR2 YYNGEE. The full variable domain, rest sourced from reference TRBV9 and TRBJ2-7, is DSGVTQTPKHLITATGQRVTLRCSPRSGDLSVYWYQQSLDQGLQFLIQYYNGEERAKGNILERFSAQQFPDLHSELNLSSLELGDSALYFCASSVGVGFSYEQYFGPGTRLTVT.

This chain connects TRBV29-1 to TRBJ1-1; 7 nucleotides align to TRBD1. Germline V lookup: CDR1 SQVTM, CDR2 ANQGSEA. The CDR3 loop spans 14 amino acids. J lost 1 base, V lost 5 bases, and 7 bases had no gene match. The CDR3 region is CSVTTGRGNTEAFF. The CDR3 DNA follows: TGCAGCGTTACGACAGGGCGGGGGAACACTGAAGCTTTCTTT.

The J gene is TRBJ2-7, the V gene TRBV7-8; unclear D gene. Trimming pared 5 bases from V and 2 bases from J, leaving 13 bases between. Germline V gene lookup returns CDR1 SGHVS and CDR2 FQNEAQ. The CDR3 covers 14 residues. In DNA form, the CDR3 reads TGTGCCAGCAGCCCTCCCGGCGGAACCTACGAGCAGTACTTC. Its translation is CASSPPGGTYEQYF.

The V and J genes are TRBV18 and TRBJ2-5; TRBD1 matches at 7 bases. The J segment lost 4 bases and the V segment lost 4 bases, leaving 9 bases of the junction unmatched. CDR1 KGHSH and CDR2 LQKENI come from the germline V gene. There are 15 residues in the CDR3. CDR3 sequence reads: CASSRGTESLETQYF. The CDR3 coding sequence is TGTGCCAGCTCACGGGGGACAGAATCTTTAGAGACCCAGTACTTC. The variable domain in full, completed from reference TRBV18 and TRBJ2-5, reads NAGVMQNPRHLVRRRGQEARLRCSPMKGHSHVYWYRQLPEEGLKFMVYLQKENIIDESGMPKERFSAEFPKEGPSILRIQQVVRGDSAAYFCASSRGTESLETQYFGPGTRLLVL.

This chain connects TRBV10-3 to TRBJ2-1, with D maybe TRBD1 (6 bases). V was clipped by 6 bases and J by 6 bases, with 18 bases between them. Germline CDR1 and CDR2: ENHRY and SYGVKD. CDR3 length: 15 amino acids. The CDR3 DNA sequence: TGTGCCATCAGGGTCTGGAGCAGGGGATCCAATGAGCAGTTCTTC. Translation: CAIRVWSRGSNEQFF.

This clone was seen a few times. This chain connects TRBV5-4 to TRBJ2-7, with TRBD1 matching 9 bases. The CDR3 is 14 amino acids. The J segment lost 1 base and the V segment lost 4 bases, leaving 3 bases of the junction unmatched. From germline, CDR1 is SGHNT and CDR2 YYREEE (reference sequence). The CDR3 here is CASSLGQGSYEQYF. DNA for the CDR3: TGTGCCAGCAGCCTCGGACAGGGGTCCTACGAGCAGTACTTC.